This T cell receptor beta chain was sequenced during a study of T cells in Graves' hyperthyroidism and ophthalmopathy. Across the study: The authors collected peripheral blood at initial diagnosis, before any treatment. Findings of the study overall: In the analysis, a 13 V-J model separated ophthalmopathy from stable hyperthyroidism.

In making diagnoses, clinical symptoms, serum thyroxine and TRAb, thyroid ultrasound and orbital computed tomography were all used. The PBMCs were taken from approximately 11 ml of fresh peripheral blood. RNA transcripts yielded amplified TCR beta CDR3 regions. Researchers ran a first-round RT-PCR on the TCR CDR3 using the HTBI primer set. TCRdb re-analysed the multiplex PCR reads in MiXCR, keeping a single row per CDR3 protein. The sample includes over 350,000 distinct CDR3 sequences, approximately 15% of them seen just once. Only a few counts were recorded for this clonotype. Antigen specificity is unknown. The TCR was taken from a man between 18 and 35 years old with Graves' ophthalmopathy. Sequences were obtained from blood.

CDR3 loop: CASIGGGGPNTEAFF. CDR3 nucleotide sequence: TGTGCCAGTATTGGCGGGGGGGGGCCGAACACTGAAGCTTTCTTT. This chain joins TRBV19 and TRBJ1-1; a possible D gene is TRBD1 (6 bases). V was pared by 7 bases and J by 1 base, with 16 bases between. CDR1 LNHDA and CDR2 SQIVND come from the germline V gene (reference sequence). The CDR3 has 15 amino acids. Full variable domain (missing parts from reference TRBV19 and TRBJ1-1): DGGITQSPKYLFRKEGQNVTLSCEQNLNHDAMYWYRQDPGQGLRLIYYSQIVNDFQKGDIAEGYSVSREKKESFPLTVTSAQKNPTAFYLCASIGGGGPNTEAFFGQGTRLTVV.